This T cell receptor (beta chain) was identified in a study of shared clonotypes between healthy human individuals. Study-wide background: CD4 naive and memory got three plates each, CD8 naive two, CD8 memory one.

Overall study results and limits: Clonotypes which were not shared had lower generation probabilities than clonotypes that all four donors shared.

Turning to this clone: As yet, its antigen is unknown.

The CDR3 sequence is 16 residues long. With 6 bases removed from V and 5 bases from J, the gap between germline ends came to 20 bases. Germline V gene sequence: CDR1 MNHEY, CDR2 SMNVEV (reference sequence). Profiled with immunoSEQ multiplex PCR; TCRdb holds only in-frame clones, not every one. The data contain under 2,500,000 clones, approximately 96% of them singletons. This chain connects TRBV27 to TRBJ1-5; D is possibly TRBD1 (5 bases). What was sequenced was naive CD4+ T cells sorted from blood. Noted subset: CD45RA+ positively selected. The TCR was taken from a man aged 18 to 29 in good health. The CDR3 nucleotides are TGTGCCAGCAGGAAACTAGGGACCGGCCTTGATCAGCCCCAGCATTTT. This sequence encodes CASRKLGTGLDQPQHF.